Shown below are 30 T cell receptor beta chains from a single sample sequenced in a study of blood T cells in healthy people across ages. Next came a second PCR, run for about 6 to 11 cycles, which used a sample-barcoded 5' primer along with a J-beta primer mix. TCRdb re-analysed the 5' RACE reads in MiXCR, keeping a single row per CDR3 protein. Of 1.5 million to 2 million distinct CDR3 sequences in the sample, 30% to 40% are singletons; the top ten hold 23%. The sample was blood. These receptors were taken from a human donor in good health.

The chain links TRBV29-1 to TRBJ1-1, with TRBD1 as a possible D gene (5 bases). V lost 4 bases and J lost 0, with 15 bases in between. The CDR3 runs to 15 residues. CDR1 and CDR2 from the germline V gene are SQVTM and ANQGSEA. CDR3 in amino acids: CSVAGVLRLNTEAFF. CDR3 sequence (DNA): TGCAGCGTTGCGGGGGTCCTACGCCTGAACACTGAAGCTTTCTTT. Complete variable domain (other parts from reference TRBV29-1 and TRBJ1-1): SAVISQKPSRDICQRGTSLTIQCQVDSQVTMMFWYRQQPGQSLTLIATANQGSEATYESGFVIDKFPISRPNLTFSTLTVSNMSPEDSSIYLCSVAGVLRLNTEAFFGQGTRLTVV.

V is TRBV7-2 and J is TRBJ2-2; D call uncertain. The V end lost 5 bases, the J end lost 4 bases, and 11 bases lay between the germline ends. The CDR3 runs to 14 residues. In germline, CDR1 is SGHTA, CDR2 FQGNSA. The CDR3 reads CASSPWASTGELFF. The CDR3 region has the DNA TGTGCCAGCAGCCCCTGGGCGAGCACCGGGGAGCTGTTTTTT.

The V call is TRBV12-3 or TRBV12-4, the J call TRBJ2-3; D unresolved. Trimming took off 2 bases at V and 2 bases at J, with 8 bases between the two ends. The CDR3 has 14 amino acids. CDR3 DNA: TGTGCCAGCAGTTTACGCCCATTCACAGATACGCAGTATTTT. Protein sequence: CASSLRPFTDTQYF.

This clonotype was seen a handful of times. This chain joins TRBV6-4 and TRBJ2-3; 8 nucleotides agree with TRBD1. Trimming removed 2 bases from V and 2 bases from J; junction bases left unmatched: 3. The CDR3 spans 15 residues. The V gene's germline CDR1 is MRHNA and CDR2 SNTAGT. CDR3 residues: CASSDGTGDTDTQYF. In DNA form, the CDR3 reads TGTGCCAGCAGTGACGGGACAGGAGACACAGATACGCAGTATTTT.

This sequence joins TRBV18 and TRBJ1-4; D may be TRBD1 (6 bases). From germline, CDR1 is KGHSH and CDR2 LQKENI. CDR3 size: 17 residues. The V end lost 2 bases, the J end lost 0 bases, and 13 bases lay between the germline ends. CDR3 region: CASSPRTVYATNEKLFF. DNA for the CDR3: TGTGCCAGCTCACCAAGGACAGTCTATGCAACTAATGAAAAACTGTTTTTT.

This clonotype was seen once. The chain combines TRBV10-3 with TRBJ2-3, with TRBD2 identical over 9 bases. CDR3 length: 16 amino acids. V shed 2 bases, J shed 1 base, and the junction held 4 bases outside the gene matches. Germline assignment: CDR1 ENHRY and CDR2 SYGVKD. The CDR3 is CAISEGASGGTDTQYF. Here the CDR3 DNA reads TGTGCCATCAGTGAGGGGGCTAGCGGGGGCACAGATACGCAGTATTTT.

This clonotype has ten or more counts. The chain employs TRBV11-2 and TRBJ2-7, with 7 positions matching TRBD1. V lost 2 bases and J lost 1; bases outside the gene matches: 5. Germline V CDR1 and CDR2: SGHAT, FQNNGV. The length of the CDR3 is 15 residues. Written as DNA, the CDR3 is TGTGCCAGCAGCTTATTGTACAGGGGATCCTACGAGCAGTACTTC. It yields the protein CASSLLYRGSYEQYF.

V and J are TRBV6-2 or TRBV6-3 and TRBJ2-1; 9 bases align to TRBD1. The J segment lost 10 bases and the V segment lost 8 bases, leaving 12 bases of the junction unmatched. The CDR3 sequence is 14 residues long. Germline V gene sequence: CDR1 MNHEY, CDR2 SVGEGT. CDR3 nucleotides: TGTGCCAGCTTTTCACCGGGACAGGGCAGCGAGCAGTTCTTC. Its protein product is CASFSPGQGSEQFF.

The J gene is TRBJ1-5, the V gene TRBV5-6; no firm D call. The germline V gene encodes CDR1 SGHDT and CDR2 YYEEEE. The CDR3 runs to 14 residues. V shed 3 bases and J shed 3 bases, with 10 bases lying between them. CDR3 residues: CASSSADHNQPQHF. The CDR3 DNA sequence: TGTGCCAGCAGCTCGGCGGACCACAATCAGCCCCAGCATTTT.

This clonotype was seen a few times. This chain joins TRBV18 and TRBJ2-7; tentative D call: TRBD1 (5 bases). The V end lost 6 bases, the J end lost 7 bases, and 13 bases lay between the germline ends. The CDR3 sequence is 12 residues long. Germline V gene sequence: CDR1 KGHSH, CDR2 LQKENI. The CDR3 DNA follows: TGTGCCAGCTCGTCGGACATGGGAGAGCAGTACTTC. Its translation: CASSSDMGEQYF.

The rearrangement uses TRBV5-6 and TRBJ2-3; no clear D. Trimming pared 3 bases from V and 2 bases from J, leaving 13 bases between. CDR1 and CDR2 from the germline V gene are SGHDT and YYEEEE. This CDR3 has 15 amino acids. The CDR3 DNA follows: TGTGCCAGCAGCTCCCTCAGGCAGAACACAGATACGCAGTATTTT. This sequence encodes CASSSLRQNTDTQYF.

V gene TRBV7-8 combines with J gene TRBJ1-5; TRBD1 is a possible D gene (5 bases). Germline loops: CDR1 SGHVS, CDR2 FQNEAQ. V was shortened by 0 bases and J by 3 bases, with 12 bases between the two germline ends. This CDR3 is built from 16 residues. This chain's CDR3 is CASSLAGVVNNQPQHF. The CDR3 DNA reads TGTGCCAGCAGCTTAGCAGGGGTTGTCAACAATCAGCCCCAGCATTTT. Combining the CDR3 with reference TRBV7-8 and TRBJ1-5 gives the whole variable domain GAGVSQSPRYKVAKRGQDVALRCDPISGHVSLFWYQQALGQGPEFLTYFQNEAQLDKSGLPSDRFFAERPEGSVSTLKIQRTQQEDSAVYLCASSLAGVVNNQPQHFGDGTRLSIL.

V is TRBV20-1 and J is TRBJ1-2; TRBD1 is a possible D gene (5 bases). V lost 2 bases and J lost 3, with 16 bases in between. The CDR3 runs to 15 residues. Germline CDR1 is DFQATT and CDR2 is SNEGSKA (reference sequence). The CDR3 region is CSARRGGLVDYGYTF. CDR3 in DNA: TGCAGTGCTAGACGCGGGGGATTAGTCGACTATGGCTACACCTTC.

This sequence joins TRBV5-1 and TRBJ2-7, with D possibly matching TRBD1 (5 bases). The CDR3 covers 14 residues. Germline CDR1 and CDR2: SGHRS and YFSETQ. The germline V and J ends were trimmed by 0 bases and 3 bases, with 10 bases remaining between them. The CDR3 protein is CASSLETEHYEQYF. CDR3 nucleotide sequence: TGCGCCAGCAGCTTGGAGACAGAGCACTACGAGCAGTACTTC.

The chain recombines TRBV7-3 with TRBJ2-2; the D call may be TRBD1 or TRBD2 (6 bases each). The CDR3 has 14 amino acids. Germline V gene data show CDR1 as SGHTA and CDR2 as FQGTGA. Trimming cost V 8 bases and J 4 bases, with 14 bases left between them. The CDR3 sequence is CASRTGASTGELFF. Written as DNA, the CDR3 is TGTGCCAGCCGGACGGGGGCGAGCACCGGGGAGCTGTTTTTT. The entire variable domain, with the rest obtained from reference TRBV7-3 and TRBJ2-2, is as follows: GAGVSQTPSNKVTEKGKYVELRCDPISGHTALYWYRQSLGQGPEFLIYFQGTGAADDSGLPNDRFFAVRPEGSVSTLKIQRTERGDSAVYLCASRTGASTGELFFGEGSRLTVL.

On this clonotype itself: Possible read error: a much larger clone is one base away. This rearrangement joins TRBV20-1 to TRBJ2-5, with TRBD1 as a possible D gene (5 bases). This CDR3 has 11 amino acids. Germline CDR1 and CDR2: DFQATT and SNEGSKA (reference sequence). CDR3 coding DNA: TGCAGGGGGCAGTACCAAGAGACCCAGTACTTC. Protein product: CRGQYQETQYF.

This clonotype was counted between two and nine times. This rearrangement joins TRBV9 to TRBJ1-2; perhaps TRBD1 as D (6 bases). The V gene lost 2 bases and the J gene lost 6 bases, with 14 bases spanning the gap. The CDR3 spans 14 residues. CDR1 and CDR2 from the germline V gene are SGDLS and YYNGEE. CDR3 nucleotides: TGTGCCAGCAGCGTCTGGGGGGGGGCGGATGGCTACACCTTC. It yields the protein CASSVWGGADGYTF.

The chain links TRBV5-5 to TRBJ2-1; TRBD2 aligns across 10 bases. The J call may not be correct, given that the DNA end is closer to TRBJ2-7. The CDR3 has 18 amino acids. From germline, CDR1 is SGHKS and CDR2 YYEKEE (reference sequence). The CDR3 nucleotides are TGTGCCAGCAGCTTTGGGCTAGCGGGGGACCTCTCCTACAATGAGCAGTACTTC. Translated: CASSFGLAGDLSYNEQYF.

The table lists this clonotype with many counts. The V and J genes are TRBV20-1 and TRBJ1-1, with D maybe TRBD1 (5 bases). V lost 4 bases and J 1 base, leaving 7 bases between the germline ends. The germline CDR1 and CDR2 sequences are DFQATT and SNEGSKA (reference sequence). CDR3 length: 12 residues. The CDR3 DNA is TGCAGTGCTACTCAGGGGAACACTGAAGCTTTCTTT. This gives the protein CSATQGNTEAFF.

The CDR3 coding sequence is TGTGCCACCAGTGACCCCGGACGGGAAAGCACAGATACGCAGTATTTT. Residues: CATSDPGRESTDTQYF. The chain employs TRBV24-1 and TRBJ2-3; possible D gene TRBD2, 5 bases. V was trimmed by 4 bases and J by 0 bases, leaving 13 bases between them. The CDR3 sequence is 16 residues long. Germline assignment: CDR1 KGHDR and CDR2 SFDVKD.

This clonotype came up a few times. It may be a read error: a sequence one base away is much more abundant. CDR3 residues: CASSGDPGGSYNGQFF. Here the CDR3 DNA reads TGCGCCAGCAGCGGGGATCCAGGGGGCTCCTACAATGGGCAGTTCTTC. V gene TRBV4-3 combines with J gene TRBJ2-1, with 8 bases that match TRBD1. Germline V gene sequence: CDR1 LGHNA, CDR2 YSLEER. The CDR3 is 16 residues long.

There are a few counts of this clonotype. The DNA for the CDR3 is TGTGCCAGCAGTTACTCGCATGGAGGCGGAGAGACCCAGTACTTC. Protein product: CASSYSHGGGETQYF. J is TRBJ2-5 and V is TRBV6-2 or TRBV6-3; maybe TRBD2 (5 bases). This CDR3 has 15 amino acids. The ends were cut back, 0 bases at V and 4 bases at J, with 12 bases in the middle. Germline V lookup: CDR1 MNHEY, CDR2 SVGEGT.

This clonotype was counted between two and nine times. DNA of the CDR3: TGTGCCATCAGTGAGTCGTTCTGGGGAGGACAGCGCTATGGCTACACCTTC. This encodes CAISESFWGGQRYGYTF. This rearrangement joins TRBV10-3 to TRBJ1-2, with D perhaps TRBD1 (6 bases). The V gene lost 0 bases and the J gene lost 4 bases, with 18 bases spanning the gap. The CDR3 has 17 residues. CDR1 is ENHRY and CDR2 is SYGVKD in the germline V gene.

This clonotype was seen a handful of times. The V and J genes are TRBV29-1 and TRBJ2-5, with D possibly being TRBD1 or TRBD2 (5 bases each). V dropped 4 bases and J dropped 5 bases, with 17 bases sitting between them. The CDR3 is 14 residues long. The germline gives CDR1 SQVTM, CDR2 ANQGSEA. The CDR3 is CSVGIVQGGETQYF. CDR3 nucleotides: TGCAGCGTTGGGATTGTTCAGGGCGGGGAGACCCAGTACTTC.

In this sample, this clonotype turned up a few times. The chain recombines TRBV12-3 or TRBV12-4 with TRBJ1-1; D may be TRBD1 (5 bases). V was pared by 6 bases and J by 11 bases, with 16 bases between. CDR3 length: 12 residues. For the CDR3, the DNA is TGTGCCAGCAGACCGGGACCCACCTCCGCTTTCTTT. This codes for CASRPGPTSAFF.

In its sample, this clonotype was seen a few times. This chain links TRBV20-1 with TRBJ2-1; tentatively, D is TRBD2 (6 bases). The CDR3 spans 18 residues. From germline, CDR1 is DFQATT and CDR2 SNEGSKA (reference sequence). Between the trimmed V and J ends, which lost 0 bases and 3 bases, there was a span of 21 bases. Here the CDR3 DNA reads TGCAGTGCTAGAGATCGAGAGCGGGTGAGCCGCTTCTACAATGAGCAGTTCTTC. Amino acids: CSARDRERVSRFYNEQFF.

The chain uses TRBV7-9 and TRBJ2-7; 8 bases are shared with TRBD1. This CDR3 comprises 16 residues. The V and J ends lost 3 bases and 2 bases, in that order; junction bases with no gene match: 9. Germline loops: CDR1 SEHNR, CDR2 FQNEAQ (reference sequence). The CDR3 here is CASSFLRQGITYEQYF. CDR3 coding DNA: TGTGCCAGCAGCTTCTTACGACAGGGGATAACCTACGAGCAGTACTTC.

This clonotype turned up a few times. The genes are TRBV7-2 and TRBJ2-7; D is uncertain. CDR1 is SGHTA, CDR2 FQGNSA, per germline. The V end lost 6 bases, the J end lost 4 bases, and 7 bases lay between the germline ends. The CDR3 covers 11 residues. CDR3: CASRDHYEQYF. The DNA of the CDR3 is TGTGCCAGCAGAGACCATTACGAGCAGTACTTC. The complete variable domain, with remaining parts taken from reference TRBV7-2 and TRBJ2-7, reads GAGVSQSPSNKVTEKGKDVELRCDPISGHTALYWYRQSLGQGLEFLIYFQGNSAPDKSGLPSDRFSAERTGGSVSTLTIQRTQQEDSAVYLCASRDHYEQYFGPGTRLTVT.

The V and J genes are TRBV7-3 and TRBJ2-2; D remains unclear. Germline V gives CDR1 SGHTA, CDR2 FQGTGA. V lost 4 bases, J lost 6 bases, and 12 bases lay in between. The CDR3 length is 14 residues. CDR3 protein: CASSSQSQSGELFF. In DNA, the CDR3 is TGTGCCAGCAGCTCCCAGTCCCAATCCGGGGAGCTGTTTTTT.

The chain uses TRBV5-1 and TRBJ2-2; 7 bases are shared with TRBD2. V dropped 5 bases and J dropped 1; count of bases not matched to a gene: 2. This CDR3 is 14 amino acids long. The germline CDR1 and CDR2 sequences are SGHRS and YFSETQ. The CDR3 bases are TGCGCCAGCAGGCAGCGGGGGAACACCGGGGAGCTGTTTTTT. Translating gives CASRQRGNTGELFF.